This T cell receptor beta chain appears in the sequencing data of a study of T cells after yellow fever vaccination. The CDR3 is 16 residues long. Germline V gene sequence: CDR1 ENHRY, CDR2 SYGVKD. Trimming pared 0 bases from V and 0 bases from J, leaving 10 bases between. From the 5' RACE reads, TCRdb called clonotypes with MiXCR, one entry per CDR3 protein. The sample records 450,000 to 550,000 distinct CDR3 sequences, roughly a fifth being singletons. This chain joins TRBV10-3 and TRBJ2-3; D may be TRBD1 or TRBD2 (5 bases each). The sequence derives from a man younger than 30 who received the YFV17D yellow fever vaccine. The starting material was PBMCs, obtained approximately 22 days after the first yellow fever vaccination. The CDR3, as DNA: TGTGCCATCAGTGAGTCGGGGGTTACTAGCACAGATACGCAGTATTTT. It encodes CAISESGVTSTDTQYF.